This TCR beta chain was retrieved from a study of blood T cell repertoires in COVID-19. In the original workflow: Estimation of nucleated cell counts relied on the amplification of reference gene primers. The table came from immunoSEQ multiplex PCR; TCRdb's copy has only in-frame clones and leaves some out. That table supplies the V and J calls and clone size; D and trimming were determined from the DNA. The data show 35,000 to 50,000 clones, 70% to 90% seen once. The V end lost 0 bases, the J end lost 0 bases, and 6 bases lay between the germline ends. Germline V gives CDR1 MNHEY, CDR2 SVGAGI. The CDR3 consists of 15 residues.

The origin of this receptor is a human donor in a cohort sampled during active COVID-19. This chain joins TRBV6-5 and TRBJ1-5; D gene ambiguous. Sequencing was carried out using peripheral blood. CDR3 sequence: CASSYSRDSNQPQHF. CDR3 DNA sequence: TGTGCCAGCAGTTACTCACGGGATAGCAATCAGCCCCAGCATTTT.